The present entry profiles one TCR beta chain with its context. The target antigen is unknown. The sample has other DNA sequences that encode this CDR3 too. The data belong to a study of beta chain features in type 1 diabetes. Study results and caveats: Insertion counts at VDJ junctions were lower in type 1 diabetes patients, who also showed more deletions there. Shortening of TCRB CDR3s, moderate but significant, appeared in all four CD4+ subsets of Type 1 diabetes patients.

TCRB transcripts that were expressed got sequenced, as all of the isolated RNA had been reverse transcribed. The protocol was immunoSEQ multiplex PCR, while the TCRdb copy is restricted to in-frame clones and leaves out a portion. The sample comprises roughly 240,000 clones, 68% of which are singletons, and around 0.05% rests with the top ten. The TCR sequence derives from a man aged 25 to 40 in good health. Sequencing used naive CD4+ T cells from blood.

The DNA of the CDR3 is TGTGCCTGGAGCATTCAGGGGTACGAGCAGTACTTC. This gives the protein CAWSIQGYEQYF. The rearrangement links TRBV30 to TRBJ2-7; tentatively, D is TRBD1 (6 bases). CDR3 length: 12 amino acids. The V gene lost 3 bases and the J gene lost 4 bases, with 10 bases spanning the gap. CDR1 is GTSNPN, CDR2 SVGIG, per germline (reference sequence).